This T cell receptor beta chain was retrieved from a study of T-cell memory formation after mild COVID-19. Looking at the study overall: Largely donor-specific TCR clusters were found. Study-wide results and caveats: Clones from the second wave (peaking day 37) had unconfirmed SARS-CoV-2 specificity. The finding that pre-infection memory included some responding clones suggested that cross-reactive memory joined.

Of note for this clonotype: The antigen is unknown.

This CDR3 has 14 amino acids. With V trimmed by 1 base and J by 2 bases, 3 bases remained unmatched. Germline V gene sequence: CDR1 SQVTM, CDR2 ANQGSEA. TCRdb itself ran the 5' RACE reads through MiXCR, one entry per CDR3 protein. The table has approximately 490,000 distinct CDR3 sequences, roughly 22% seen once; the top ten hold approximately 13%. Sequences were obtained from PBMCs or a T cell subset sorted from them (not recorded which). This receptor was obtained from an adult woman who had mild COVID-19 (a few samples of this study predate the infection). Cell type and time point are not known. This chain joins TRBV29-1 and TRBJ2-7; 9 nucleotides align to TRBD1. This chain's CDR3 is CSVEGTGAPYEQYF. The CDR3 DNA follows: TGCAGCGTTGAAGGGACAGGGGCCCCCTACGAGCAGTACTTC.